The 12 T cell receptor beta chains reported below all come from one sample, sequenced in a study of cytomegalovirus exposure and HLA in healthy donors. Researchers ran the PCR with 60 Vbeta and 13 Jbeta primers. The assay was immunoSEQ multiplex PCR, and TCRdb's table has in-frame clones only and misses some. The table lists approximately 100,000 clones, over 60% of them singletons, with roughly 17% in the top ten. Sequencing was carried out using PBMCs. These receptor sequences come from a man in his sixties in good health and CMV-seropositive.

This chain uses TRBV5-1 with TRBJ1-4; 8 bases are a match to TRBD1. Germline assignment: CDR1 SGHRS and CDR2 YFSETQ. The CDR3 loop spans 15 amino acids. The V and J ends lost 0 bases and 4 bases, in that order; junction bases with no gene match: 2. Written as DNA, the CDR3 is TGCGCCAGCAGCTTGGGGACAGGGAATAATGAAAAACTGTTTTTT. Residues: CASSLGTGNNEKLFF. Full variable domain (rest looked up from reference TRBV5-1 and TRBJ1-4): KAGVTQTPRYLIKTRGQQVTLSCSPISGHRSVSWYQQTPGQGLQFLFEYFSETQRNKGNFPGRFSGRQFSNSRSEMNVSTLELGDSALYLCASSLGTGNNEKLFFGSGTQLSVL.

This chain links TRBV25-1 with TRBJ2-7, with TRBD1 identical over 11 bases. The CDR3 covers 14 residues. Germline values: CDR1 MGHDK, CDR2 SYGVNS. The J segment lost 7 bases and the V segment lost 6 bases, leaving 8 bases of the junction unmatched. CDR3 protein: CASRRGQGAREQYF. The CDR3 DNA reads TGTGCCAGCAGAAGAGGACAGGGGGCGCGTGAGCAGTACTTC.

In DNA, the CDR3 is TGTGCCAGCAAGACAGGGCTTAGCACAGATACGCAGTATTTT. It encodes CASKTGLSTDTQYF. The chain has TRBV6-1 and TRBJ2-3; TRBD1 agrees at 7 bases. Germline loops: CDR1 MNHNS, CDR2 SASEGT. The ends lost 7 bases at V and 0 bases at J; junction bases unmatched: 4. The CDR3 sequence is 14 residues long.

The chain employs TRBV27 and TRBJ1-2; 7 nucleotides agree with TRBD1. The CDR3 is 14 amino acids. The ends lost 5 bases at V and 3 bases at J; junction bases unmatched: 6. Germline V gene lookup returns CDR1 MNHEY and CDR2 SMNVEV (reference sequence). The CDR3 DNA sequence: TGTGCCAGCAGTAAGGACAGGTGGTACTATGGCTACACCTTC. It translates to CASSKDRWYYGYTF.

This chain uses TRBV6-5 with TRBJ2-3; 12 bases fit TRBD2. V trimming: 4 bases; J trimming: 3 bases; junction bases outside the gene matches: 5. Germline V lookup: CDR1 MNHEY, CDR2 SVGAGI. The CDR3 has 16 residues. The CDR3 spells CASSLLAGGPTDTQYF. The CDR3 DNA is TGTGCCAGCAGTTTACTAGCGGGGGGACCGACAGATACGCAGTATTTT.

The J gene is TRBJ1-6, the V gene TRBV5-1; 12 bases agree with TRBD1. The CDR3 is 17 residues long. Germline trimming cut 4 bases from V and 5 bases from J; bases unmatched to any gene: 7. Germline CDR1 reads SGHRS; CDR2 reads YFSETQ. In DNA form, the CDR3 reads TGCGCCAGCAGCACGCCCGGGACAGGGGGCGATAATTCACCCCTCCACTTT. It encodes CASSTPGTGGDNSPLHF.

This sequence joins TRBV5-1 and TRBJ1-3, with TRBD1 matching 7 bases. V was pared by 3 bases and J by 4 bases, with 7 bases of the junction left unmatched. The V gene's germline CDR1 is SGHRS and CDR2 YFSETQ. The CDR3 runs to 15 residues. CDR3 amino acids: CASSYDRAPGNTIYF. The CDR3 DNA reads TGCGCCAGCAGCTACGACAGGGCGCCCGGAAACACCATATATTTT. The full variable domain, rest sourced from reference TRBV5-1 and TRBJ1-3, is KAGVTQTPRYLIKTRGQQVTLSCSPISGHRSVSWYQQTPGQGLQFLFEYFSETQRNKGNFPGRFSGRQFSNSRSEMNVSTLELGDSALYLCASSYDRAPGNTIYFGEGSWLTVV.

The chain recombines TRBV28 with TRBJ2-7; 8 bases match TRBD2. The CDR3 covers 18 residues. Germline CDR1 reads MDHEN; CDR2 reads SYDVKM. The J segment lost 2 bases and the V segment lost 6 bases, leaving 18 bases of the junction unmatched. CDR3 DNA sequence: TGTGCCAGCAGGTCGAGCGGGGGAGGGGGTCGGGTACCCTACGAGCAGTACTTC. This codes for CASRSSGGGGRVPYEQYF. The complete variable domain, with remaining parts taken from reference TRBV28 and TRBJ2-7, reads DVKVTQSSRYLVKRTGEKVFLECVQDMDHENMFWYRQDPGLGLRLIYFSYDVKMKEKGDIPEGYSVSREKKERFSLILESASTNQTSMYLCASRSSGGGGRVPYEQYFGPGTRLTVT.

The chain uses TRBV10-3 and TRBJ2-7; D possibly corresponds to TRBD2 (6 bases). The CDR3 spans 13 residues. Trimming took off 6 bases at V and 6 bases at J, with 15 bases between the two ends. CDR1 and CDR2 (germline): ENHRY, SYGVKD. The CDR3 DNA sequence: TGTGCCATCAGAGGGTCTCCCGGGGGCGAGCAGTACTTC. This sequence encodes CAIRGSPGGEQYF.

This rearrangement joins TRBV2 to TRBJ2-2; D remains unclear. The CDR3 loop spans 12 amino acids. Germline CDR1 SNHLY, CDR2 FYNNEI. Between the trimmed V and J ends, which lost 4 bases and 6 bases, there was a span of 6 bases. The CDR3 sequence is CASSVFAGELFF. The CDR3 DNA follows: TGTGCCAGCAGTGTATTTGCCGGGGAGCTGTTTTTT.

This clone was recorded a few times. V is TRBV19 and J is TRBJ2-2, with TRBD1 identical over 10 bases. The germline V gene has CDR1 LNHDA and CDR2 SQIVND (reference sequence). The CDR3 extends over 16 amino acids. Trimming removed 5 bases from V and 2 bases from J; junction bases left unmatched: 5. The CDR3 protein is CASSYRDRGNTGELFF. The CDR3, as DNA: TGTGCCAGTAGTTACCGGGACAGGGGTAACACCGGGGAGCTGTTTTTT.

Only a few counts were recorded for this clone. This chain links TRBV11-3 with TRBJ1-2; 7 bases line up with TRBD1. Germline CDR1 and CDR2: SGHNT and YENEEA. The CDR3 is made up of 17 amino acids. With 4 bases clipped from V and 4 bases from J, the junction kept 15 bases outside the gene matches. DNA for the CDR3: TGTGCCAGCAGCTCCCGACAGGGAACCATCCTACCCTATGGCTACACCTTC. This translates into CASSSRQGTILPYGYTF.